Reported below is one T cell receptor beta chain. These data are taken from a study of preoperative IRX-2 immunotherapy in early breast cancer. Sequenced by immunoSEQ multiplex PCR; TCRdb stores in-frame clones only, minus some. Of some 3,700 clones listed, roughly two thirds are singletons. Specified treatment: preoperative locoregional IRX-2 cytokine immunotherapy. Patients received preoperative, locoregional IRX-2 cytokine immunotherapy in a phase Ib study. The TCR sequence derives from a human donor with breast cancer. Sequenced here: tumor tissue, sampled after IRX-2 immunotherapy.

CDR3 nucleotides: TGTGCCAGCAGCTCAGATACAGGGACCTGGCAGCCCCAGCATTTT. This sequence encodes CASSSDTGTWQPQHF. The chain joins TRBV11-3 to TRBJ1-5, with D possibly TRBD1 on 6 matching bases. The germline CDR1 and CDR2 sequences are SGHNT and YENEEA. Trimming removed 4 bases from V and 7 bases from J, with 17 bases in between. The length of the CDR3 is 15 residues.